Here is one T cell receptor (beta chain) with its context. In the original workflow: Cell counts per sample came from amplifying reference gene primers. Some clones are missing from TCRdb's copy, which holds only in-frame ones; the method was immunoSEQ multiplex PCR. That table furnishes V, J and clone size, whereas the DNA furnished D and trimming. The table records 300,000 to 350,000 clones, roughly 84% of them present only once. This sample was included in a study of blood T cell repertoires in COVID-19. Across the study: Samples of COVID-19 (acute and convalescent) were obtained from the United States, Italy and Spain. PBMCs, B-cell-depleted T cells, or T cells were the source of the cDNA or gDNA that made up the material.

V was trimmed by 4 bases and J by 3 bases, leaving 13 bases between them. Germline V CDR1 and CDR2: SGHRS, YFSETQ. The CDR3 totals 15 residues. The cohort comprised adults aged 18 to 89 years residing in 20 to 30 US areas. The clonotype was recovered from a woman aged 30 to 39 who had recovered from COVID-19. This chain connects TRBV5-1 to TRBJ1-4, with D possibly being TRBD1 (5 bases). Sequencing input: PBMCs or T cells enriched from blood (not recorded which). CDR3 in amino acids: CASSQREGPNEKLFF. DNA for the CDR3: TGCGCCAGCAGCCAAAGGGAGGGGCCTAATGAAAAACTGTTTTTT. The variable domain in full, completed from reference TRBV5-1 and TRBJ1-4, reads KAGVTQTPRYLIKTRGQQVTLSCSPISGHRSVSWYQQTPGQGLQFLFEYFSETQRNKGNFPGRFSGRQFSNSRSEMNVSTLELGDSALYLCASSQREGPNEKLFFGSGTQLSVL.